The rows below give T cell receptor beta chains drawn from one sample of a study of CD8+ T cells in alopecia areata. Clones were sequenced by immunoSEQ multiplex PCR, and TCRdb holds only the in-frame ones, with some missing. Of 120,000 to 150,000 clones listed, 82% were seen once; the top ten hold approximately 25%. Source: CD8+ T cells sorted from blood, taken at week 4, from a patient treated with tofacitinib. The receptors were gathered from a human donor with alopecia areata. Each CDR3 is given with its conserved first and last residue. Each record gives: V gene, clone size, D gene, J gene, CDR3 protein, CDR3 DNA. The D gene is left open where the match is weak. The size of a clone is reported for some rows only, either as once, few or many, or as a class for expanded clones.

v_gene: TRBV4-3
abundance: -
d_gene: TRBD2
j_gene: TRBJ2-1
CDR3aa: CASSQDSSGGGEQFF
CDR3nt: TGCGCCAGCAGCCAAGACTCGAGCGGGGGAGGTGAGCAGTTCTTC

v_gene: TRBV7-6
abundance: once
d_gene: -
j_gene: TRBJ2-5
CDR3aa: CASMGYQETQYF
CDR3nt: TGTGCCAGCATGGGGTACCAAGAGACCCAGTACTTC

v_gene: TRBV6-5
abundance: -
d_gene: -
j_gene: TRBJ2-1
CDR3aa: CASSYGLNNEQFF
CDR3nt: TGTGCCAGCAGTTACGGGTTAAACAATGAGCAGTTCTTC

v_gene: TRBV7-4
abundance: -
d_gene: TRBD1
j_gene: TRBJ2-2
CDR3aa: CASSPGQPSNTGELFF
CDR3nt: TGTGCCAGCAGCCCGGGACAGCCGTCGAACACCGGGGAGCTGTTTTTT

v_gene: TRBV27
abundance: -
d_gene: -
j_gene: TRBJ2-3
CDR3aa: CASSLWGRDTQYF
CDR3nt: TGTGCCAGCAGTTTATGGGGGAGGGATACGCAGTATTTT

v_gene: TRBV10-3
abundance: -
d_gene: TRBD1
j_gene: TRBJ2-7
CDR3aa: CAISAGTGRNEQYF
CDR3nt: TGTGCCATCAGCGCTGGGACAGGGAGGAACGAGCAGTACTTC

v_gene: TRBV4-1
abundance: -
d_gene: -
j_gene: TRBJ2-7
CDR3aa: CASSQEDGYYEQYF
CDR3nt: TGCGCCAGCAGCCAAGAGGACGGATACTACGAGCAGTACTTC

v_gene: TRBV11-2
abundance: -
d_gene: -
j_gene: TRBJ2-5
CDR3aa: CASSLGQFQETQYF
CDR3nt: TGTGCCAGCAGCTTAGGGCAGTTCCAAGAGACCCAGTACTTC

v_gene: TRBV27
abundance: -
d_gene: -
j_gene: TRBJ2-3
CDR3aa: CASSPPGPMADTQYF
CDR3nt: TGTGCCAGCAGTCCCCCGGGACCTATGGCAGATACGCAGTATTTT

v_gene: TRBV7-2
abundance: -
d_gene: -
j_gene: TRBJ2-1
CDR3aa: CASSHRDLKGEQFF
CDR3nt: TGTGCCAGCAGCCACCGGGACTTGAAGGGGGAGCAGTTCTTC

v_gene: TRBV5-5
abundance: -
d_gene: -
j_gene: TRBJ2-2
CDR3aa: CASSFEGPGELFF
CDR3nt: TGTGCCAGCAGCTTTGAAGGGCCCGGGGAGCTGTTTTTT

v_gene: TRBV2
abundance: -
d_gene: TRBD2
j_gene: TRBJ2-5
CDR3aa: CASSDTSGAFQETQYF
CDR3nt: TGTGCCAGCAGCGACACTAGCGGGGCGTTCCAAGAGACCCAGTACTTC

v_gene: TRBV14
abundance: -
d_gene: -
j_gene: TRBJ2-7
CDR3aa: CASSQEGTTYEQYF
CDR3nt: TGTGCCAGCAGCCAAGAAGGGACAACCTACGAGCAGTACTTC

v_gene: TRBV7-9
abundance: -
d_gene: -
j_gene: TRBJ1-2
CDR3aa: CASSAGTRADGYTF
CDR3nt: TGTGCCAGCAGCGCGGGGACCCGGGCGGATGGCTACACCTTC

v_gene: TRBV4-1
abundance: -
d_gene: -
j_gene: TRBJ1-1
CDR3aa: CASSQANLGPMNTEAFF
CDR3nt: TGCGCCAGCAGCCAAGCTAATTTGGGACCGATGAACACTGAAGCTTTCTTT

v_gene: TRBV7-9
abundance: -
d_gene: -
j_gene: TRBJ1-1
CDR3aa: CASSLIDFNTEAFF
CDR3nt: TGTGCCAGCAGCTTAATAGACTTCAACACTGAAGCTTTCTTT

v_gene: TRBV9
abundance: -
d_gene: -
j_gene: TRBJ1-1
CDR3aa: CASSPDTGQNTEAFF
CDR3nt: TGTGCCAGCAGCCCCGATACCGGACAGAACACTGAAGCTTTCTTT

v_gene: TRBV2
abundance: -
d_gene: TRBD2
j_gene: TRBJ2-7
CDR3aa: CASRLAGGEQYF
CDR3nt: TGTGCCAGCAGGTTAGCGGGGGGCGAGCAGTACTTC

v_gene: TRBV27
abundance: once
d_gene: -
j_gene: TRBJ2-5
CDR3aa: CASGDTEGQETQYF
CDR3nt: TGTGCCAGCGGAGACACAGAGGGCCAAGAGACCCAGTACTTC

v_gene: TRBV25-1
abundance: -
d_gene: TRBD1
j_gene: TRBJ1-6
CDR3aa: CASSSLYGTDSPLHF
CDR3nt: TGTGCCAGCAGTTCCCTCTACGGGACAGATTCACCCCTCCACTTT

v_gene: TRBV6-5
abundance: -
d_gene: TRBD2
j_gene: TRBJ2-1
CDR3aa: CASSSLAGEWLEQFF
CDR3nt: TGTGCCAGCAGTTCACTAGCGGGGGAATGGTTAGAGCAGTTCTTC

v_gene: TRBV27
abundance: -
d_gene: TRBD1
j_gene: TRBJ2-7
CDR3aa: CASSTGNAEQYF
CDR3nt: TGTGCCAGCTCGACAGGGAATGCCGAGCAGTACTTC

v_gene: TRBV7-3
abundance: once
d_gene: -
j_gene: TRBJ2-1
CDR3aa: CASSLSLTSYNEQFF
CDR3nt: TGTGCCAGCAGCTTATCGCTCACCTCCTACAATGAGCAGTTCTTC

v_gene: TRBV9
abundance: -
d_gene: TRBD2
j_gene: TRBJ2-5
CDR3aa: CASSVTSGGPGTQYF
CDR3nt: TGTGCCAGCAGCGTGACTAGCGGGGGACCGGGGACCCAGTACTTC

v_gene: TRBV10-2
abundance: once
d_gene: -
j_gene: TRBJ1-2
CDR3aa: CASSVTGAAPYGYTF
CDR3nt: TGCGCCAGCAGTGTAACCGGGGCGGCTCCATATGGCTACACCTTC

v_gene: TRBV7-2
abundance: -
d_gene: -
j_gene: TRBJ1-6
CDR3aa: CASSPEGWVSYNSPLHF
CDR3nt: TGTGCCAGCAGCCCGGAAGGCTGGGTATCCTATAATTCACCCCTCCACTTT

v_gene: TRBV13
abundance: -
d_gene: -
j_gene: TRBJ2-7
CDR3aa: CASSLLQGEQYF
CDR3nt: TGTGCCAGCAGCTTACTCCAGGGGGAGCAGTACTTC

v_gene: TRBV4-3
abundance: -
d_gene: -
j_gene: TRBJ2-3
CDR3aa: CASSQGDMGEDTDTQYF
CDR3nt: TGCGCCAGCAGCCAAGGGGATATGGGGGAGGACACAGATACGCAGTATTTT

v_gene: TRBV4-3
abundance: once
d_gene: -
j_gene: TRBJ2-7
CDR3aa: CASSQDRRGSYEQYF
CDR3nt: TGCGCCAGCAGCCAAGATCGTCGCGGCTCCTACGAGCAGTACTTC

v_gene: TRBV27
abundance: -
d_gene: -
j_gene: TRBJ2-3
CDR3aa: CASSLSGSTDTQYF
CDR3nt: TGTGCCAGCAGCCTAAGCGGGAGCACAGATACGCAGTATTTT

v_gene: TRBV5-1
abundance: once
d_gene: TRBD2
j_gene: TRBJ2-1
CDR3aa: CASNPGTSGPWGQFF
CDR3nt: TGCGCCAGCAATCCCGGGACTAGCGGTCCCTGGGGGCAGTTCTTC

v_gene: TRBV20-1
abundance: -
d_gene: -
j_gene: TRBJ2-7
CDR3aa: CSASYSYEQYF
CDR3nt: TGCAGTGCTAGCTACTCCTACGAGCAGTACTTC

v_gene: TRBV5-4
abundance: -
d_gene: TRBD2
j_gene: TRBJ2-3
CDR3aa: CASRYSGGATDTQYF
CDR3nt: TGTGCCAGCAGATATAGCGGGGGGGCAACAGATACGCAGTATTTT

v_gene: TRBV4-1
abundance: -
d_gene: TRBD2
j_gene: TRBJ2-7
CDR3aa: CASSPWEGQYEQYF
CDR3nt: TGCGCCAGCAGCCCCTGGGAGGGCCAGTACGAGCAGTACTTC

v_gene: TRBV4-1
abundance: -
d_gene: -
j_gene: TRBJ2-7
CDR3aa: CASSQDRLEAHYEQYF
CDR3nt: TGCGCCAGCAGCCAAGACCGCCTCGAAGCTCACTACGAGCAGTACTTC

v_gene: TRBV5-1
abundance: -
d_gene: TRBD1
j_gene: TRBJ2-1
CDR3aa: CASSSGTGTYNEQFF
CDR3nt: TGCGCCAGCAGCTCCGGGACAGGGACATACAATGAGCAGTTCTTC

v_gene: TRBV9
abundance: -
d_gene: -
j_gene: TRBJ2-7
CDR3aa: CASSVGPDSYEQYF
CDR3nt: TGTGCCAGCAGCGTAGGACCCGACTCCTACGAGCAGTACTTC

v_gene: TRBV11-1
abundance: -
d_gene: TRBD2
j_gene: TRBJ2-3
CDR3aa: CASSSWTSGGAADTQYF
CDR3nt: TGTGCCAGCAGCTCGTGGACTAGCGGGGGGGCCGCAGATACGCAGTATTTT

v_gene: TRBV29-1
abundance: -
d_gene: -
j_gene: TRBJ1-6
CDR3aa: CSVEAHRGSTNSPLHF
CDR3nt: TGCAGCGTTGAAGCCCATAGAGGTTCCACCAATTCACCCCTCCACTTT

v_gene: TRBV4-3
abundance: -
d_gene: -
j_gene: TRBJ2-2
CDR3aa: CASSLSGLDYTTGELFF
CDR3nt: TGCGCCAGCAGCCTTTCCGGACTGGACTACACCACCGGGGAGCTGTTTTTT

v_gene: TRBV5-6
abundance: few
d_gene: TRBD1
j_gene: TRBJ2-4
CDR3aa: CASSPGQGATRVKNIQYF
CDR3nt: TGTGCCAGCAGCCCGGGACAGGGGGCAACGAGGGTCAAAAACATTCAGTACTTC

v_gene: TRBV7-9
abundance: -
d_gene: TRBD2
j_gene: TRBJ2-7
CDR3aa: CASSPRLAGSPYEQYF
CDR3nt: TGTGCCAGCAGCCCGAGACTAGCGGGGAGCCCCTACGAGCAGTACTTC

v_gene: TRBV5-4
abundance: -
d_gene: TRBD1
j_gene: TRBJ2-7
CDR3aa: CASSFMGTGGEQYF
CDR3nt: TGTGCCAGCAGCTTCATGGGGACAGGGGGCGAGCAGTACTTC

v_gene: TRBV10-3
abundance: -
d_gene: -
j_gene: TRBJ2-5
CDR3aa: CAISPEALRETQYF
CDR3nt: TGTGCCATCAGTCCGGAGGCTCTAAGGGAGACCCAGTACTTC